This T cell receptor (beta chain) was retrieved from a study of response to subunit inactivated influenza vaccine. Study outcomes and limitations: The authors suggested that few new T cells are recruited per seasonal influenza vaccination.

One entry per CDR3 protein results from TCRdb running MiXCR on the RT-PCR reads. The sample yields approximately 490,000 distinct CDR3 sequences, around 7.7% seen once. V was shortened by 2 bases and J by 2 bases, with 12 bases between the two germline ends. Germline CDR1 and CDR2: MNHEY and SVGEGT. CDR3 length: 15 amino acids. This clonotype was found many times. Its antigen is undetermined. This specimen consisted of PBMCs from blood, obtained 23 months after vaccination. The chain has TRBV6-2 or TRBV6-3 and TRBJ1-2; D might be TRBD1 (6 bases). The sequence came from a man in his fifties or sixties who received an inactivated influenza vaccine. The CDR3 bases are TGTGCCAGCAGTTACATTCGACAGGAGAACTATGGCTACACCTTC. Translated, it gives CASSYIRQENYGYTF.